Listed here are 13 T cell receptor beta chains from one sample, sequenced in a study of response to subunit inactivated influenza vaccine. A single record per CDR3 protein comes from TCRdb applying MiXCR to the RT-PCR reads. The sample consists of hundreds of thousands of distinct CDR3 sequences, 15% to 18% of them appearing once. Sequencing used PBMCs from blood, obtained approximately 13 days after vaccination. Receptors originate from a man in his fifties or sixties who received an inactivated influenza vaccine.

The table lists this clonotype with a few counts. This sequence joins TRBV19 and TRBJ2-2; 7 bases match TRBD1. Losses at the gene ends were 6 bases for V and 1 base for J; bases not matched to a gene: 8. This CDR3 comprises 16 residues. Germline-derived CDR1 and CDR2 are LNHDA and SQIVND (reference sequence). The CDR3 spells CASRYTRQGNTGELFF. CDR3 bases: TGTGCCAGTAGATATACTAGACAGGGGAACACCGGGGAGCTGTTTTTT.

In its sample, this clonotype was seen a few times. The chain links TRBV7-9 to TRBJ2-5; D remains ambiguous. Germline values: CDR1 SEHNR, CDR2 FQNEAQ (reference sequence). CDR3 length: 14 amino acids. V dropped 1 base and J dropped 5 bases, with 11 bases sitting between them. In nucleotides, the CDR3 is TGTGCCAGCAGCTTAGGCCCGGCTCCGGAGACCCAGTACTTC. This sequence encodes CASSLGPAPETQYF.

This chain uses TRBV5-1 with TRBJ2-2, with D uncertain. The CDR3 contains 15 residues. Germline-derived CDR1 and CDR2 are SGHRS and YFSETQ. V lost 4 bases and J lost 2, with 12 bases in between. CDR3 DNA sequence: TGCGCCAGCAGCCCCGGGCCACCAAACACCGGGGAGCTGTTTTTT. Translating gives CASSPGPPNTGELFF.

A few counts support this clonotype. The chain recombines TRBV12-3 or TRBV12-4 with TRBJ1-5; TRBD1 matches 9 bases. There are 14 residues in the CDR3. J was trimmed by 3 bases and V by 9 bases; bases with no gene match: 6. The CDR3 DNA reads TGTGCCAGTGGGACAGGGAGTTTCAATCAGCCCCAGCATTTT. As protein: CASGTGSFNQPQHF.

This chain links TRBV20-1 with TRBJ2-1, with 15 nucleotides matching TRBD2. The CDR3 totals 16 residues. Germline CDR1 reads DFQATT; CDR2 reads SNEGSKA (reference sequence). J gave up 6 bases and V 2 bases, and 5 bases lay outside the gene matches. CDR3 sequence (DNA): TGCAGTGCTAGACCCTGGACTAGCGGGAGGGTCAATGAGCAGTTCTTC. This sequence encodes CSARPWTSGRVNEQFF.

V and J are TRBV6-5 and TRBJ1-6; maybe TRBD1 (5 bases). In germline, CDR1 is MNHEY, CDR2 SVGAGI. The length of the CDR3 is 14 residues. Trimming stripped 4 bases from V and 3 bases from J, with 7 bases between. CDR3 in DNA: TGTGCCAGCAGTTTCGACAGCTATAATTCACCCCTCCACTTT. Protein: CASSFDSYNSPLHF.

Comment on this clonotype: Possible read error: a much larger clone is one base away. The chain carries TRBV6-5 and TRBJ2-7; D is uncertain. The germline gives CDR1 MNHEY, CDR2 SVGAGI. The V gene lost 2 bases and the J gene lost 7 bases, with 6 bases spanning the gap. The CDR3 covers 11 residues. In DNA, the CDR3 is TGTGCCAGCAGTTACGAAGGGGAGCAGTACTTC. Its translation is CASSYEGEQYF.

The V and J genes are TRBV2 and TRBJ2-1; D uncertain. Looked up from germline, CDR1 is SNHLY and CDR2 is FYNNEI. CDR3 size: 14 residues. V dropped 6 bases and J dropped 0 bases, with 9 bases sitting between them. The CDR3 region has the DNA TGTGCCAGCAGCCGACGGTTCTCCTACAATGAGCAGTTCTTC. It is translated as CASSRRFSYNEQFF.

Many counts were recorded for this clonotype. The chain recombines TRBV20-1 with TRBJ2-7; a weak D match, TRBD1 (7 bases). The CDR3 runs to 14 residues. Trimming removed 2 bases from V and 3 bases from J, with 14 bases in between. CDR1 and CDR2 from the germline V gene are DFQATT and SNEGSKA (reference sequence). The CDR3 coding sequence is TGCAGTGCTAGACGCGGGACAGCCAACTACGAGCAGTACTTC. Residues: CSARRGTANYEQYF.

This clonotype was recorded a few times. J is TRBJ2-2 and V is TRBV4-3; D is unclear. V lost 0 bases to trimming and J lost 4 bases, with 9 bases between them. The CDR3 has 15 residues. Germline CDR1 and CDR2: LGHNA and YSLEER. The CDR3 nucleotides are TGCGCCAGCAGCCAAGATCCCTTCGGCACCGGGGAGCTGTTTTTT. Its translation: CASSQDPFGTGELFF.

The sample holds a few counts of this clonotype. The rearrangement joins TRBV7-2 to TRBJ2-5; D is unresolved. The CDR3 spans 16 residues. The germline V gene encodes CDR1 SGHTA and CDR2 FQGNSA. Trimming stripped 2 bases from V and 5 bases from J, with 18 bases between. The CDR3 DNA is TGTGCCAGCAGCTTAACCCTAGTTGTGGGCGGCGAGACCCAGTACTTC. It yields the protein CASSLTLVVGGETQYF.

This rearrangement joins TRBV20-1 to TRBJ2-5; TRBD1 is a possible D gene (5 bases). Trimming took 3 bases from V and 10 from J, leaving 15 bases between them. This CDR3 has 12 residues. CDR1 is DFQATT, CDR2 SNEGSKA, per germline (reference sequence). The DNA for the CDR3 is TGCAGTGCTAGGCGTGGCGAAGGGGTCCAGTACTTC. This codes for CSARRGEGVQYF.

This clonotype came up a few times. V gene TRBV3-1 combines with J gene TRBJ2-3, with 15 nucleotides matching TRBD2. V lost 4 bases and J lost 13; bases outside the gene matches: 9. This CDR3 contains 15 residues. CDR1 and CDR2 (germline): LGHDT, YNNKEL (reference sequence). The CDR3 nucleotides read TGTGCCAGCAGCCCCGGACTAGCGGGAGGGGGGAACGAGTATTTT. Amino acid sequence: CASSPGLAGGGNEYF.